Each of the 7 T cell receptor beta chains below was sequenced from the same sample in a study of blood T cell repertoires in COVID-19. Here immunoSEQ multiplex PCR was the method, and the copy in TCRdb shows in-frame clones only, minus some. The sample includes 150,000 or so clones, about 84% of them seen just once. Sequencing was performed on PBMCs or T cells enriched from blood (not recorded which). The receptors were sampled from a man over 45 who had recovered from COVID-19.

CDR3 region: CASSLRDRDNEQFF. In DNA, the CDR3 is TGCGCCAGCAGCCTCCGGGACAGGGACAATGAGCAGTTCTTC. The rearrangement joins TRBV4-1 to TRBJ2-1; 9 bases agree with TRBD1. CDR3 size: 14 residues. The germline gives CDR1 MGHRA, CDR2 YSYEKL. V lost 4 bases, J lost 5 bases, and 3 bases stayed unmatched.

The chain uses TRBV11-2 and TRBJ2-4, with D possibly TRBD2 on 6 matching bases. V dropped 5 bases and J dropped 6 bases, with 11 bases sitting between them. CDR1 is SGHAT and CDR2 is FQNNGV in the germline V gene. The CDR3 loop spans 13 amino acids. The CDR3 nucleotides read TGTGCCAGCAGCCCAGGGACTGTAAACATTCAGTACTTC. Protein sequence: CASSPGTVNIQYF.

This chain connects TRBV6-2 or TRBV6-3 to TRBJ1-2; the match to TRBD1 covers 9 bases. The CDR3 totals 16 residues. J gave up 5 bases and V 0 bases, and 7 bases lay outside the gene matches. Germline CDR1 reads MNHEY; CDR2 reads SVGEGT. CDR3 sequence reads: CASSYSGGQGRYGYTF. DNA of the CDR3: TGTGCCAGCAGTTACTCCGGGGGACAGGGCCGTTATGGCTACACCTTC.

The V gene is TRBV9, the J gene TRBJ2-1; weak D call: TRBD2 (6 bases). V was cut by 0 bases and J by 7 bases, with 11 bases left in between. CDR1 and CDR2 from the germline V gene are SGDLS and YYNGEE. This CDR3 has 14 amino acids. Here the CDR3 reads CASSVGRARNEQFF. The CDR3 nucleotides read TGTGCCAGCAGCGTAGGGAGGGCCCGTAATGAGCAGTTCTTC.

The chain carries TRBV3-1 (or the pseudogene TRBV3-2) and TRBJ2-3, with 10 bases fitting TRBD2. This CDR3 region has 17 residues. Germline assignment: CDR1 LGHDT and CDR2 YNNKEL (reference sequence). The junction had 13 bases not matched to a gene; V was cut back by 4 bases and J by 6 bases. The CDR3 region is CASSRRASSGGEDTQYF. The CDR3 nucleotides read TGTGCCAGCAGCCGACGTGCCTCTAGCGGGGGTGAGGATACGCAGTATTTT.

This rearrangement joins TRBV4-3 to TRBJ1-1; D is unresolved. The CDR3 is made up of 16 amino acids. Germline CDR1 is LGHNA and CDR2 is YSLEER. Trimming pared 0 bases from V and 0 bases from J, leaving 11 bases between. The CDR3 coding sequence is TGCGCCAGCAGCCAAGATCCCAATAGAATGAACACTGAAGCTTTCTTT. The encoded protein is CASSQDPNRMNTEAFF.

This clone came up a few times. This chain links TRBV7-9 with TRBJ2-5; D possibly corresponds to TRBD1 (8 bases). This CDR3 spans 17 amino acids. Germline CDR1 reads SEHNR; CDR2 reads FQNEAQ (reference sequence). V was trimmed by 3 bases and J by 0 bases, leaving 17 bases between them. The DNA of the CDR3 is TGTGCCAGCAGCTTCGGACAGGGAGGGACCTACCAAGAGACCCAGTACTTC. Its translation: CASSFGQGGTYQETQYF.